This entry lists 16 T cell receptor beta chains sequenced from one sample in a study of blood T cell repertoires in COVID-19. Only in-frame clones appear in the TCRdb table, and some are missing; sequencing was by immunoSEQ multiplex PCR. The profile shows some 270,000 clones, over 75% of them singletons. Material for sequencing was PBMCs or T cells enriched from blood (not recorded which). Receptor source: a woman aged 25-40 years who had recovered from COVID-19.

This clone was counted once. The genes are TRBV5-6 and TRBJ2-3; 7 positions match TRBD2. Trimming cost V 0 bases and J 0 bases; bases outside gene matches: 4. Germline CDR1 is SGHDT and CDR2 is YYEEEE. CDR3 length equals 16 residues. DNA for the CDR3: TGTGCCAGCAGCTTGGGGGTTAGCGGGAGCACAGATACGCAGTATTTT. It yields the protein CASSLGVSGSTDTQYF.

This chain joins TRBV13 and TRBJ1-2; maybe TRBD1 (5 bases). This CDR3 comprises 17 residues. Trimming took off 3 bases at V and 0 bases at J, with 17 bases between the two ends. Germline V gene data show CDR1 as PRHDT and CDR2 as FYEKMQ (reference sequence). Here the CDR3 DNA reads TGTGCCAGCAGCTTGGGGCCCCACACGGAAGCTAACTATGGCTACACCTTC. Translated: CASSLGPHTEANYGYTF.

The rearrangement joins TRBV28 to TRBJ1-1; tentatively, D is TRBD1 (6 bases). The V gene's germline CDR1 is MDHEN and CDR2 SYDVKM. This CDR3 spans 13 amino acids. The V gene lost 3 bases and the J gene lost 7 bases, with 12 bases spanning the gap. DNA of the CDR3: TGTGCCAGCAGTTTCCCGAGGGGGGGTGAAGCTTTCTTT. Protein product: CASSFPRGGEAFF.

The J gene is TRBJ1-4, the V gene TRBV7-9; TRBD1 agrees at 8 bases. J gave up 8 bases and V 5 bases, and 7 bases lay outside the gene matches. Germline V gene lookup returns CDR1 SEHNR and CDR2 FQNEAQ (reference sequence). This CDR3 region has 14 residues. The CDR3 loop is CASSPPGGWEKLFF. The CDR3 coding sequence is TGTGCCAGCAGCCCTCCAGGGGGCTGGGAAAAACTGTTTTTT.

The V gene is TRBV6-6, the J gene TRBJ1-2, with a possible D match to TRBD1 (6 bases). Germline CDR1 is MNHNY and CDR2 is SVGAGI (reference sequence). This CDR3 is built from 14 residues. V was pared by 6 bases and J by 2 bases, with 13 bases between. CDR3 coding DNA: TGTGCCAGCAGAAGAGGGGGTTTCAACTATGGCTACACCTTC. Protein: CASRRGGFNYGYTF.

The rearrangement uses TRBV7-2 and TRBJ1-2, with D perhaps TRBD1 (5 bases). The CDR3 runs 15 residues. Germline values: CDR1 SGHTA, CDR2 FQGNSA. V was pared by 1 base and J by 6 bases, with 15 bases between. This chain's CDR3 is CASSLERGADNGYTF. CDR3 sequence (DNA): TGTGCCAGCAGCTTAGAGCGGGGCGCAGATAATGGCTACACCTTC.

This chain links TRBV28 with TRBJ1-5; D gene ambiguous. From germline, CDR1 is MDHEN and CDR2 SYDVKM. The ends were cut back, 6 bases at V and 3 bases at J, with 12 bases in the middle. CDR3 size: 14 residues. The CDR3 region is CASRSVGNNQPQHF. In nucleotides, the CDR3 is TGTGCCAGCAGATCGGTGGGCAACAATCAGCCCCAGCATTTT.

This clone was recorded only once. This chain links TRBV29-1 with TRBJ2-7; D remains ambiguous. Germline V gene lookup returns CDR1 SQVTM and CDR2 ANQGSEA. Between the trimmed V and J ends, which lost 2 bases and 0 bases, there was a span of 11 bases. This CDR3 region has 14 residues. The CDR3 DNA sequence: TGCAGCGTTGAATTACATCCCAGCTCCTACGAGCAGTACTTC. Its translation is CSVELHPSSYEQYF.

This chain links TRBV18 with TRBJ1-1, with 9 positions matching TRBD1. Germline loops: CDR1 KGHSH, CDR2 LQKENI. V lost 1 base to trimming and J lost 4 bases; unmatched junction nucleotides: 13. The CDR3 loop spans 18 amino acids. The CDR3, as DNA: TGTGCCAGCTCACCACGCGGACAGGGGAGGACCTCGAGCACTGAAGCTTTCTTT. Amino acids: CASSPRGQGRTSSTEAFF.

V gene TRBV5-1 combines with J gene TRBJ2-1; D perhaps matches TRBD2 (6 bases). Germline CDR1 SGHRS, CDR2 YFSETQ. The CDR3 contains 16 residues. V lost 3 bases, J lost 0 bases, and 13 bases lay in between. CDR3 coding DNA: TGCGCCAGCAGCTGGGGGGTAGCGCGCTCCTACAATGAGCAGTTCTTC. Its protein product is CASSWGVARSYNEQFF.

The gene calls are TRBV2 and TRBJ1-2; 10 positions agree with TRBD1. The CDR3 consists of 13 residues. Germline values: CDR1 SNHLY, CDR2 FYNNEI. After removal of 5 bases from V and 8 bases from J, the junction contained 5 bases not matched to a gene. This CDR3 reads CASSQTGGGGYTF. The CDR3 nucleotides are TGTGCCAGCAGTCAGACAGGGGGCGGCGGCTACACCTTC.

V gene TRBV28 combines with J gene TRBJ1-1; D is unresolved. V was trimmed by 6 bases and J by 1 base, leaving 12 bases between them. Germline CDR1 and CDR2: MDHEN and SYDVKM. The CDR3 length is 14 residues. CDR3 nucleotide sequence: TGTGCCAGCAGCCTTTGGAGCCCGAACACTGAAGCTTTCTTT. This encodes CASSLWSPNTEAFF.

The V gene is TRBV10-1, the J gene TRBJ2-7; possible D gene TRBD2, 5 bases. V was shortened by 2 bases and J by 6 bases, with 8 bases between the two germline ends. The CDR3 covers 12 residues. CDR1 and CDR2 (germline): WNHNN, SYGVQD (reference sequence). The CDR3 reads CASSENGGEQYF. For the CDR3, the DNA is TGCGCCAGCAGTGAGAACGGAGGCGAGCAGTACTTC.

This clone was detected once. The CDR3 region has the DNA TGTGCCTCTCGGGACAGGGGATCTGCTTTCTTT. Its translation: CASRDRGSAFF. This chain joins TRBV19 and TRBJ1-1; 10 positions match TRBD1. Germline V gene lookup returns CDR1 LNHDA and CDR2 SQIVND (reference sequence). There are 11 residues in the CDR3. J gave up 11 bases and V 11 bases, and 8 bases lay outside the gene matches.

The V gene is TRBV14, the J gene TRBJ1-2; tentatively, D is TRBD1 (5 bases). V lost 0 bases, J lost 4 bases, and 12 bases lay in between. CDR3 length equals 15 residues. Germline V gene lookup returns CDR1 SGHDN and CDR2 FVKESK. CDR3 sequence: CASSQERRDLYGYTF. The CDR3 DNA is TGTGCCAGCAGCCAAGAAAGGAGGGACCTCTATGGCTACACCTTC. The entire variable domain, with the rest obtained from reference TRBV14 and TRBJ1-2, is as follows: EAGVTQFPSHSVIEKGQTVTLRCDPISGHDNLYWYRRVMGKEIKFLLHFVKESKQDESGMPNNRFLAERTGGTYSTLKVQPAELEDSGVYFCASSQERRDLYGYTFGSGTRLTVV.

The genes are TRBV6-1 and TRBJ2-7; no definite D call. Trimming left V 1 base short and J 4 bases short, with 8 bases between. Germline values: CDR1 MNHNS, CDR2 SASEGT. This CDR3 is built from 13 residues. CDR3 loop: CASSEGYSYEQYF. Here the CDR3 DNA reads TGTGCCAGCAGTGAAGGATATAGTTACGAGCAGTACTTC.